This T cell receptor beta chain was documented in a study of blood T cell repertoires in COVID-19. The study recruited people aged about 18 to 95 years across approximately 25 US areas. Participant-given clinical history determined each cohort assignment. This CDR3 region has 15 residues. Germline lookup yields CDR1 SGHRS and CDR2 YFSETQ. The V and J ends lost 4 bases and 2 bases, in that order; junction bases with no gene match: 9. This clone occurred once. The protocol was immunoSEQ multiplex PCR, while the TCRdb copy is restricted to in-frame clones and leaves out a portion. Of 400,000 to 550,000 clones in the sample, around 90% were seen once.

Sequenced sample: PBMCs or T cells enriched from blood (not recorded which). The V gene is TRBV5-1, the J gene TRBJ2-7; 7 nucleotides agree with TRBD1. This TCR was sampled from a woman under 30 with acute COVID-19. The CDR3 here is CASSLSGTATYEQYF. For the CDR3, the DNA is TGCGCCAGCAGCCTATCCGGGACAGCCACCTACGAGCAGTACTTC.